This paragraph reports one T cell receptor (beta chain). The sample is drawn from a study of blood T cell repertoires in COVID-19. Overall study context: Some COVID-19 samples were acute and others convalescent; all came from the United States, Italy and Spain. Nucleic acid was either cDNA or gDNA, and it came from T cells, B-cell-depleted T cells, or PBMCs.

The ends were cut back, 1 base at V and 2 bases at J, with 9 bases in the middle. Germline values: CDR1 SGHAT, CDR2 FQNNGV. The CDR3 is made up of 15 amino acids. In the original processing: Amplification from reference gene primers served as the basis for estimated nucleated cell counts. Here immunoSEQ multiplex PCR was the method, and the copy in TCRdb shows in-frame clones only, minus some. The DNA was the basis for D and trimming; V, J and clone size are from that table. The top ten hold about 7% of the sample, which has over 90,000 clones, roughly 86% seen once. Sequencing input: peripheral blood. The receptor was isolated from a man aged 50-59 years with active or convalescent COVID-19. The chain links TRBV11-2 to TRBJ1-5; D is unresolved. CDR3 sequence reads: CASSLGGGGNQPQHF. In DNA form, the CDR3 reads TGTGCCAGCAGCTTAGGGGGAGGTGGCAATCAGCCCCAGCATTTT.